The T cell receptor beta chain under discussion was sequenced for a study of PD-1 blockade in classical Hodgkin lymphoma (dated by TCRdb to the early 2020s). Looking at the study overall: Nivolumab dosing was 3 mg/kg intravenously every 2 weeks, continuing until either disease progression or unacceptable toxicity. The study used TCR beta sequencing and CyTOF to define a peripheral blood immune signature of response to PD-1 blockade in classical Hodgkin lymphoma.

Genomic DNA was isolated using the Qiagen DNeasy kit from unsorted PBMCs as well as from negatively selected CD4+ and CD8+ fractions. Amplification of TCR beta CDR3 regions was done by immunoSEQ multiplex PCR with primers that anneal to V and J segments. A synthetic immune receptor repertoire was used to minimize amplification bias, and any residual bias was removed computationally once sequencing was done. In the paper's pipeline: Repertoire diversity was quantified as the Shannon entropy index using custom Python scripts. The unsorted, CD4+ and CD8+ repertoires were each analyzed separately, with the exception of combined analyses, where CD4+ and CD8+ sequences were merged in silico. Clonal expansion was defined as a frequency increase of at least 2-fold after treatment compared with C1D1, and clones undetected at baseline were assigned a pseudocount of 0.5. Clones with 0 or 1 copy at C1D1 were defined as singleton clones, while clones with 2 or more copies were defined as non-singleton clones. By matching protein sequences in sorted samples from the same patient, clones expanded in unsorted samples were annotated as CD4+, CD8+ or unknown. Wilcoxon tests on paired samples were used to test changes in diversity from C1D1 to C4D1. This is the immuneACCESS table as TCRdb keeps it, with only in-frame sequences that have V and J called. A part of the clones is gone; compared with another copy, unresolved V genes explain less than half, and the rest is unexplained. V and J calls and clone size come straight from that table; D and trimming were deduced from the DNA. A total of 20,000 to 25,000 clones appear in this sample, about 63% of them only once. More than 5% of the sample lies in the top ten.

V is clipped by 6 bases and J by 2 bases, and the sequence between their germline boundaries is 14 bases long. The CDR3 sequence holds 14 residues, the cysteine and phenylalanine included. Only the CDR3 part of the read is kept: 42 bases, read in frame from the first base. As encoded in the germline V gene, CDR1 is MDHEN while CDR2 is SYDVKM. This clone appeared once. Its target antigen remains unknown. One base away there is no much larger clone; base qualities are not given. Results the study describes overall, beyond this receptor: Lower diversity was seen in patients whose nivolumab began less than 1 year after ASCT, and these patients were left out of later analyses so that immune reconstitution would not confound the results. Newly diagnosed patients were reported to have lower baseline TCR diversity than healthy donors, and relapsed/refractory patients were reported to have lower baseline TCR diversity still. A significant rise by C4D1 was seen in CD4+ but not CD8+ TCR diversity (p=0.0027 vs p=0.16), with the rise being most apparent in complete responders (p=0.02). The study covered only a single clinical trial cohort, and the causes of the repertoire differences, possibly disease activity or prior therapy, were still not defined. Baseline diversity similar to that of newly diagnosed patients was observed in trial patients achieving complete response, whereas significantly lower diversity was observed in partial responders and progressors.

Reading the label with the study, this specimen's time point is: cycle 1 day 1 (C1D1), immediately before nivolumab initiation. Every trial patient had relapsed following autologous stem cell transplantation, and prior brentuximab vedotin exposure was what differed among cohorts A, B and C. The trial cohort comprised some 60 patients with relapsed/refractory classical Hodgkin lymphoma whose best overall responses were complete response, partial response or progressive disease. In the multi-cohort phase II CheckMate 205 trial, trial patients received single-agent nivolumab. An independent review committee assessed best overall response using the 2007 International Working Group response criteria. Trial PBMCs were collected immediately before nivolumab initiation (C1D1) and during therapy at cycle 2 day 1 and cycle 4 day 1. After peripheral blood was drawn into 8 mL Vacutainer Cell Preparation Tubes, PBMCs were isolated by centrifugation and then cryopreserved.

The sequencing used peripheral blood mononuclear cells (PBMCs), collected at baseline. This receptor was obtained from a human donor with classical Hodgkin lymphoma. The chain employs TRBV28 and TRBJ2-7; the best D guess is TRBD1, with 6 bases matching. The CDR3 protein: CASRATGYTYEQYF. The DNA reads as follows: TGTGCCAGCAGAGCTACAGGGTACACCTACGAGCAGTACTTC.